Sequencing of this T cell receptor (beta chain) was carried out in a study of glioma-infiltrating T cells. Trimming cost V 3 bases and J 5 bases, with 18 bases left between them. The CDR3 extends over 16 amino acids. The germline CDR1 and CDR2 sequences are LGHDT and YNNKEL (reference sequence). Worth noting for this clonotype: The antigen is unknown. This could be a read error, since a much larger clone is one nucleotide away.

Using RNA template, CDR3s of TCR alpha and beta were amplified with iRepertoire arm-PCR. Input was 100-400 ng of tissue mRNA or PBMC total RNA. MiXCR was run by TCRdb on the multiplex PCR reads, yielding one entry per CDR3 protein. Seen here are about 190,000 distinct CDR3 sequences, around 30% observed once, and the top ten hold 20% to 25%. Whole-study results and caveats: CDR3 overlap between tissue and blood was very small. Tissue-blood divergence was below expectation in non-neoplastic patients, above in gliomas.

Sequenced sample: glioma tissue, nonneoplastic brain tissue, or PBMCs (not recorded which). This chain links TRBV3-1 with TRBJ2-3; a possible D gene is TRBD1 (6 bases). This receptor was taken from a human donor with low-grade glioma or glioblastoma, undergoing nonglioma brain surgery, or in good health (not recorded which). The CDR3 sequence is CASSQGIQTGLDTQYF. The CDR3 nucleotides read TGTGCCAGCAGCCAGGGAATACAAACAGGGTTAGATACGCAGTATTTT.